Listed below are T cell receptor beta chains from one sample, sequenced in a study of cytomegalovirus exposure and HLA in healthy donors. Some clones are missing from TCRdb's copy, which holds only in-frame ones; the method was immunoSEQ multiplex PCR. The sample has some 78,000 clones, 80% seen once. The sample consisted of PBMCs. The receptors derive from a man aged 45-65 years in good health and CMV-seropositive. The CDR3 runs from the conserved cysteine through the conserved F or W. D genes are given only for firm matches. Part of the rows lack a size; the others show once, few, many or a class for expanded clones.

D,J,size,V,CDR3,DNA
TRBD1,TRBJ2-7,-,TRBV30,CAWSGGTGTYEQYF,TGTGCCTGGAGCGGCGGGACAGGGACCTACGAGCAGTACTTC
TRBD1,TRBJ2-7,-,TRBV6-1,CAITSTGGTYEQYF,TGTGCCATTACGTCGACAGGGGGAACCTACGAGCAGTACTTC
-,TRBJ1-1,-,TRBV5-1,CASSLMTGTGTEAFF,TGCGCCAGCAGCTTGATGACAGGTACGGGCACTGAAGCTTTCTTT
-,TRBJ1-3,-,TRBV7-2,CASSPLGNTIYF,TGTGCCAGCAGCCCCCTGGGAAACACCATATATTTT
TRBD2,TRBJ2-7,-,TRBV2,CAGSGGGTSAYEQYF,TGTGCCGGCAGCGGCGGCGGGACTAGCGCCTACGAGCAGTACTTC
TRBD1,TRBJ2-3,-,TRBV27,CASSGTGGQVIAGDTQYF,TGTGCCAGCAGTGGGACAGGGGGGCAGGTTATCGCAGGAGATACGCAGTATTTT
TRBD2,TRBJ2-7,-,TRBV6-1,CASSPSGRAGEQYF,TGTGCCAGCTCGCCCAGCGGGAGAGCGGGCGAGCAGTACTTC
TRBD1,TRBJ2-2,-,TRBV7-3,CASSFDRVSTGELFF,TGTGCCAGCAGCTTCGACAGGGTCTCGACCGGGGAGCTGTTTTTT
TRBD1,TRBJ2-3,-,TRBV25-1,CASSKPGQSTDTQYF,TGTGCCAGCAGCAAACCGGGACAGAGCACAGATACGCAGTATTTT
-,TRBJ2-7,-,TRBV9,CASSVGVAAYYEQYF,TGTGCCAGCAGCGTTGGTGTAGCGGCCTACTACGAGCAGTACTTC
TRBD2,TRBJ2-1,-,TRBV7-6,CASSISGRRAYNEQFF,TGTGCCAGCAGCATAAGCGGGAGACGGGCCTACAATGAGCAGTTCTTC
-,TRBJ2-7,once,TRBV4-2,CASSAAVGGIYEQYF,TGTGCCAGCAGCGCGGCGGTTGGCGGCATCTACGAGCAGTACTTC
-,TRBJ2-3,-,TRBV7-6,CASSSNTDTQYF,TGTGCCAGCAGCTCTAACACAGATACGCAGTATTTT
TRBD2,TRBJ2-2,-,TRBV7-6,CASSLGLAGGTGELFF,TGTGCCAGCAGCTTAGGACTAGCGGGAGGGACCGGGGAGCTGTTTTTT
TRBD1,TRBJ2-2,-,TRBV11-3,CASSLRTGQGATGELFF,TGTGCCAGCAGCTTACGCACGGGACAGGGGGCGACCGGGGAGCTGTTTTTT
TRBD1,TRBJ2-7,-,TRBV14,CASSLSGTGGKEQYF,TGTGCCAGCAGCCTCTCCGGGACAGGGGGTAAGGAGCAGTACTTC
-,TRBJ2-2,-,TRBV9,CASSVASRTGAGELFF,TGTGCCAGCAGCGTAGCGTCTAGGACGGGGGCCGGGGAGCTGTTTTTT
-,TRBJ1-1,medium-sized,TRBV7-9,CASSANRDSEAFF,TGTGCCAGCAGCGCCAACAGGGATTCTGAAGCTTTCTTT
TRBD1,TRBJ2-7,-,TRBV6-5,CASSRGSGGYEQYF,TGTGCCAGTTCCAGGGGGTCCGGCGGCTACGAGCAGTACTTC
TRBD1,TRBJ1-4,-,TRBV19,CATASGQLGEKLFF,TGTGCCACCGCATCGGGACAGCTTGGGGAAAAACTGTTTTTT
-,TRBJ2-7,-,TRBV5-6,CASSFRQRSYEQYF,TGTGCCAGCAGCTTCAGACAGAGATCCTACGAGCAGTACTTC
TRBD2,TRBJ2-7,-,TRBV4-2,CASSQDGRGNYEQYF,TGTGCCAGCAGCCAAGACGGGAGGGGGAACTACGAGCAGTACTTC
TRBD2,TRBJ2-5,-,TRBV5-1,CASSSGEGGTQYF,TGCGCCAGCAGCTCTGGGGAGGGCGGGACCCAGTACTTC
-,TRBJ1-3,-,TRBV30,CAWSGGQFIGGNTIYF,TGTGCCTGGAGTGGGGGGCAGTTCATCGGTGGAAACACCATATATTTT
TRBD1,TRBJ1-2,few,TRBV5-8,CASSPRTGRAYGYTF,TGTGCCAGCAGCCCGAGGACAGGGAGGGCCTATGGCTACACCTTC
-,TRBJ2-4,few,TRBV7-2,CASSSNSRESAKNIQYF,TGTGCCAGCAGCTCTAACTCTCGGGAGAGCGCCAAAAACATTCAGTACTTC
TRBD1,TRBJ2-7,-,TRBV9,CASSGGQGGPYEQYF,TGTGCCAGCAGCGGGGGACAGGGGGGACCCTACGAGCAGTACTTC
-,TRBJ2-7,-,TRBV18,CASSNKEGLEALEQYF,TGTGCCAGCTCAAATAAGGAGGGACTCGAGGCCCTCGAGCAGTACTTC
TRBD1,TRBJ1-5,once,TRBV10-3,CAISERTGDNQPQHF,TGTGCCATCAGTGAACGGACAGGAGATAATCAGCCCCAGCATTTT
TRBD1,TRBJ1-6,-,TRBV4-2,CASSARDRGLYNSPLHF,TGTGCCAGCAGCGCCCGGGACAGGGGGTTGTATAATTCACCCCTCCACTTT
TRBD2,TRBJ2-1,-,TRBV4-2,CASSQDWTSGGYNEQFF,TGTGCCAGCAGCCAAGATTGGACTAGCGGGGGATACAATGAGCAGTTCTTC
TRBD1,TRBJ2-7,-,TRBV5-4,CASSHSDRAGEQYF,TGTGCCAGCAGCCACTCGGACAGGGCAGGCGAGCAGTACTTC
-,TRBJ2-7,-,TRBV5-1,CASSLAGNGEQYF,TGCGCCAGCAGCTTGGCAGGGAACGGGGAGCAGTACTTC
-,TRBJ1-5,-,TRBV7-2,CASSLGGARGQPQHF,TGTGCCAGCAGCTTAGGAGGGGCGCGGGGCCAGCCCCAGCATTTT
TRBD2,TRBJ2-2,-,TRBV2,CASKGLAGELFF,TGTGCCAGCAAGGGACTAGCCGGGGAGCTGTTTTTT
-,TRBJ1-4,-,TRBV30,CAWSAPRGNEKLFF,TGTGCCTGGAGTGCCCCCAGAGGGAATGAAAAACTGTTTTTT
-,TRBJ1-1,-,TRBV11-3,CASSFNGGTEAFF,TGTGCCAGCAGCTTTAACGGGGGCACTGAAGCTTTCTTT
TRBD1,TRBJ2-3,few,TRBV30,CAWSPRGRDTQYF,TGTGCCTGGAGTCCCAGGGGGCGGGATACGCAGTATTTT
-,TRBJ2-4,-,TRBV29-1,CSVVLGAENIQYF,TGCAGCGTTGTGTTGGGCGCAGAAAACATTCAGTACTTC
TRBD2,TRBJ2-1,-,TRBV7-2,CASSLENPGLANEQFF,TGTGCCAGCAGCTTAGAAAATCCGGGACTAGCCAATGAGCAGTTCTTC
-,TRBJ2-1,-,TRBV5-8,CASSSGPTYNEQFF,TGTGCCAGCAGCAGCGGACCGACCTACAATGAGCAGTTCTTC
-,TRBJ1-5,-,TRBV6-5,CASSYGPRGSNQPQHF,TGTGCCAGCAGTTACGGACCCCGAGGGAGCAATCAGCCCCAGCATTTT
-,TRBJ2-2,-,TRBV5-1,CASSLGRNTGELFF,TGCGCCAGCAGCCTCGGGAGAAACACCGGGGAGCTGTTTTTT
TRBD2,TRBJ2-7,-,TRBV10-1,CASSSGRTYEQYF,TGCGCCAGCAGTAGCGGGAGAACCTACGAGCAGTACTTC
-,TRBJ1-3,-,TRBV30,CAWSIQSGNTIYF,TGTGCCTGGAGTATCCAGTCTGGAAACACCATATATTTT
TRBD2,TRBJ2-7,-,TRBV19,CASRLGLAEAYEQYF,TGTGCCAGTAGGCTGGGACTAGCGGAGGCCTACGAGCAGTACTTC
TRBD2,TRBJ2-3,-,TRBV2,CASSDGAGGYLDTQYF,TGTGCCAGCAGTGACGGTGCGGGAGGGTATTTGGATACGCAGTATTTT
-,TRBJ2-2,-,TRBV19,CASSIRTGELFF,TGTGCCAGTAGTATTAGAACCGGGGAGCTGTTTTTT
-,TRBJ1-5,-,TRBV2,CASSPYSNQPQHF,TGTGCCAGCAGTCCGTATAGCAATCAACCCCAGCATTTT
-,TRBJ2-1,-,TRBV6-1,CASSGPRGSSSASIEQFF,TGTGCCAGCAGTGGGCCCCGGGGTTCTAGCTCGGCCTCAATTGAGCAGTTCTTC
-,TRBJ2-7,-,TRBV5-4,CASSFWTSKYEQYF,TGTGCCAGCAGCTTCTGGACTTCCAAGTACGAGCAGTACTTC
-,TRBJ2-7,-,TRBV5-4,CARIRQGPGLSYEQYF,TGTGCCAGGATCCGACAGGGACCGGGACTTTCCTACGAGCAGTACTTC
TRBD2,TRBJ2-3,-,TRBV7-8,CASSPLAGGADTQYF,TGTGCCAGCAGTCCACTAGCGGGAGGGGCAGATACGCAGTATTTT
-,TRBJ2-7,few,TRBV2,CASSGTRYEQYF,TGTGCCAGCAGTGGTACAAGATACGAGCAGTACTTC
-,TRBJ2-1,-,TRBV25-1,CASSEPGDRDNEQFF,TGTGCCAGCAGTGAACCCGGGGATAGGGACAATGAGCAGTTCTTC
TRBD2,TRBJ2-3,-,TRBV6-5,CASSPQTSGSYTQYF,TGTGCCAGCAGTCCACAGACTAGCGGGAGTTATACGCAGTATTTT
TRBD1,TRBJ1-2,few,TRBV6-5,CASGSGTGAYGYTF,TGTGCCAGCGGATCCGGGACAGGGGCCTATGGCTACACCTTC
-,TRBJ2-4,-,TRBV12-1,CASSLDGTGLAKNIQYF,TGTGCCAGCAGCTTGGACGGGACAGGCTTAGCAAAAAACATTCAGTACTTC
TRBD2,TRBJ2-3,-,TRBV30,CAWSTGRADTQYF,TGTGCCTGGAGTACCGGGAGGGCAGATACGCAGTATTTT